This entry describes one TCR beta chain. Its antigen remains unidentified. With random hexamers, 0.5 to 1 ug RNA was reverse transcribed. An immunoSEQ multiplex PCR amplified TCR beta CDR3 over 54 Vbeta and 13 Jbeta. From the immunoSEQ multiplex PCR reads, TCRdb called clonotypes with MiXCR, one entry per CDR3 protein. The repertoire holds around 200,000 distinct CDR3 sequences, with roughly 94% as singletons. Sequencing targeted TCR beta in T cells from blood (CD8+ and CD4+). Negative isolation was used for CD8+ and CD4+ T cells and FACS enrichment for TEMRA cells. The record originates from a study of CD8 T cells in Susac syndrome. Whole-study findings and limits: It was acknowledged in the study that its TCR sequencing and HLA analysis involved a relatively small number of individuals.

Trimming cost V 0 bases and J 8 bases, with 13 bases left between them. This CDR3 has 13 residues. Germline V gene lookup returns CDR1 GTSNPN and CDR2 SVGIG (reference sequence). The rearrangement links TRBV30 to TRBJ1-2; no clear D. Sequenced: CD4+ T cells from PBMCs. This receptor was identified in a human donor with multiple sclerosis. CDR3 DNA: TGTGCCTGGAGTGTTGAGTCCATCTTGGGCTACACCTTC. It translates to CAWSVESILGYTF.